This TCR beta chain stems from a study of blood T cells in healthy people across ages. Broader study findings: Naive CD4+ cells and diversity were both higher in long-lived donors than in aged donors.

The CDR3 has 16 amino acids. The germline V gene encodes CDR1 DFQATT and CDR2 SNEGSKA (reference sequence). After removal of 0 bases from V and 3 bases from J, the junction contained 8 bases not matched to a gene. Then a second PCR, running about 7 to 11 cycles, was carried out with a sample-barcoded 5' primer and a J-beta primer mix. Every single cDNA molecule received a tag from a template-switch adaptor with 12 random nucleotides. Per sample, CDR3-containing paired-end reads numbered at least 2.5 million. TCRdb reprocessed the 5' RACE reads via MiXCR and lists one record per CDR3 protein. This table holds about 1,000,000 distinct CDR3 sequences, around 43% found once. Concerning this clonotype: The target antigen is unknown.

Sequences were obtained from blood. The TCR sequence derives from a woman aged 55 to 70 in good health. The rearrangement uses TRBV20-1 and TRBJ2-4, with TRBD2 matching 7 bases. The DNA of the CDR3 is TGCAGTGCTAGAGACCCGGGTGGGGGGGGCAAAAACATTCAGTACTTC. Translation: CSARDPGGGGKNIQYF.